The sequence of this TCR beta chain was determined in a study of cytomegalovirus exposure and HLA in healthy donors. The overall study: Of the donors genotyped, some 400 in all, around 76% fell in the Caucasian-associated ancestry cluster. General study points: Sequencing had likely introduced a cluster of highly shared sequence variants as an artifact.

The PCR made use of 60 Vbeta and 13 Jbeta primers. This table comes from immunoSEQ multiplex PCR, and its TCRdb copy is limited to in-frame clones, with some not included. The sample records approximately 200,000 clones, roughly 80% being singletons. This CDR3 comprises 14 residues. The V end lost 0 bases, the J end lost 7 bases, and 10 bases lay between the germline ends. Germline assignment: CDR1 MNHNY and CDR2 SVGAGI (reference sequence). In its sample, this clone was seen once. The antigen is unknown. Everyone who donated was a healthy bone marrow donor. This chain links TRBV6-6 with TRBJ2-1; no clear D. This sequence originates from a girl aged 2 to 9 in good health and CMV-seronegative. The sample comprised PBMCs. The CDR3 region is CASSYSSSANEQFF. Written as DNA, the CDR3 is TGTGCCAGCAGTTACTCGTCATCAGCGAATGAGCAGTTCTTC.